This TCR beta chain came from a study of CXCR3-negative and CXCR3-positive naive CD8 T cells. Study details: Approximately 140 million TRB reads were obtained in total, which works out to about 1.5 +/- 0.3 million per library.

This CDR3 is built from 16 residues. Germline loops: CDR1 MNHEY, CDR2 SVGAGI. For this clonotype: The antigen is undetermined.

The study, taken as a whole, reports: In both naive subsets diversity was comparably high, whereas memory CD8+ cells showed much lower diversity. For naive cells, CXCR3-negative and CXCR3-positive subsets had similar TRBV-TRBJ usage; for memory cells, usage differed.

UMI labels and 5' RACE were used to prepare the TRB cDNA libraries. For each CDR3 protein, TCRdb gives one entry from its re-call of the 5' RACE reads, without DNA. The sample holds under 45,000 distinct CDR3 sequences. This chain joins TRBV6-5 and TRBJ2-6; TCRdb indicates TRBD2, and absent DNA this call remains unverified. Sequenced: memory CD8+ T cells from blood. The sequence was obtained from a human donor in good health. Some clones in this sample may be carry-over from other donors' samples. CDR3 protein: CASSKGGMAGASVLTF.